These 2 T cell receptor beta chains originate from one sample sequenced in a study of T cells in Graves' hyperthyroidism and ophthalmopathy. Amplified regions were TCR beta CDR3 sequences from RNA transcripts. The TCR CDR3 first-round RT-PCR relied on the HTBI primer set. In TCRdb, the multiplex PCR reads were re-called with MiXCR into one record per CDR3 protein. The table lists around 530,000 distinct CDR3 sequences, 15% to 20% of them singletons, with approximately 18% in the top ten. The sample consisted of blood. The receptors shown here come from a woman aged 18-29 years with Graves' ophthalmopathy.

This clonotype was counted at least ten times. The gene calls are TRBV7-9 and TRBJ2-7, with D maybe TRBD1 (6 bases). CDR1 is SEHNR and CDR2 is FQNEAQ in the germline V gene (reference sequence). Trimming left V 3 bases short and J 3 bases short, with 15 bases between. This CDR3 region has 15 residues. In DNA form, the CDR3 reads TGTGCCAGCAGCTTCGTAACAGGGTCCCTCTACGAGCAGTACTTC. Amino acids: CASSFVTGSLYEQYF.

The V gene is TRBV20-1, the J gene TRBJ2-7; 7 bases line up with TRBD1. The CDR3 spans 15 residues. After removal of 2 bases from V and 3 bases from J, the junction contained 10 bases not matched to a gene. Looked up from germline, CDR1 is DFQATT and CDR2 is SNEGSKA (reference sequence). CDR3 loop: CSARNSRQGIYEQYF. For the CDR3, the DNA is TGCAGTGCTAGAAATTCTCGACAGGGAATCTACGAGCAGTACTTC.